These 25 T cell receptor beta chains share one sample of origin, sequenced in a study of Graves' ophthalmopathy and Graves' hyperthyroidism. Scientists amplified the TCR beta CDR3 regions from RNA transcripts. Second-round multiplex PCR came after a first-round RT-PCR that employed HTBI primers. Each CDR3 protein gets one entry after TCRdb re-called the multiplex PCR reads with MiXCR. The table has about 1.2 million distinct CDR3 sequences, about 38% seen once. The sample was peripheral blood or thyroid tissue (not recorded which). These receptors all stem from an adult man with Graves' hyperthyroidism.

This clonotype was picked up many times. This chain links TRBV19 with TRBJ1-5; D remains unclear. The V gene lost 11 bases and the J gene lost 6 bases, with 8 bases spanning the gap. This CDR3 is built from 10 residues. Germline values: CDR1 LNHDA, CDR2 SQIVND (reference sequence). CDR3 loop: CARGIQPQHF. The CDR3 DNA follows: TGTGCCCGAGGTATTCAGCCCCAGCATTTT.

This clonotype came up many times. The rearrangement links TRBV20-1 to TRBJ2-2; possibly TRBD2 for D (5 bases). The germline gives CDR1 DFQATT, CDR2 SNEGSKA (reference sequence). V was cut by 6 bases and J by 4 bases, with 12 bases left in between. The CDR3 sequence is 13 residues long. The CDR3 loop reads CSARGQVTGELFF. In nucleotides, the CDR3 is TGCAGTGCCCGAGGGCAAGTCACCGGGGAGCTGTTTTTT.

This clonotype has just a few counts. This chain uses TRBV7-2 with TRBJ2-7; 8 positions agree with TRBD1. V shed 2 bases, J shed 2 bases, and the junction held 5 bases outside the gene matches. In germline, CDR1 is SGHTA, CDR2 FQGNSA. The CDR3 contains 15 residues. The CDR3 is CASSLWDRSTYEQYF. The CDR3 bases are TGTGCCAGCAGCTTATGGGACAGGAGTACCTACGAGCAGTACTTC.

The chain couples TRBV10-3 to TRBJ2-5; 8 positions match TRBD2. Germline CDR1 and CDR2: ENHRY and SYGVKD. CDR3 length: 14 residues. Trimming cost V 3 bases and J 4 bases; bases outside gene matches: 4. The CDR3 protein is CAISDGLAGETQYF. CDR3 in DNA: TGTGCCATCAGTGATGGTCTAGCGGGAGAGACCCAGTACTTC.

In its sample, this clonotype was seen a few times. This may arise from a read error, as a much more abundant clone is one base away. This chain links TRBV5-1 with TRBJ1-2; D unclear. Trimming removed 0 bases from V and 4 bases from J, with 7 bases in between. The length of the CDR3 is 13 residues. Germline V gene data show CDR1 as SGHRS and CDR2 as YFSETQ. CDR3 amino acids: CASSLESAYGYTF. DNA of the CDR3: TGCGCCAGCAGCTTGGAGTCGGCCTATGGCTACACCTTC.

The CDR3 spells CASSMNGTGIDGYTF. For the CDR3, the DNA is TGTGCCAGTAGTATGAACGGGACAGGGATCGATGGCTACACCTTC. The gene calls are TRBV19 and TRBJ1-2, with 9 bases fitting TRBD1. Trimming cost V 3 bases and J 6 bases; bases outside gene matches: 8. Germline V CDR1 and CDR2: LNHDA, SQIVND (reference sequence). This CDR3 spans 15 amino acids.

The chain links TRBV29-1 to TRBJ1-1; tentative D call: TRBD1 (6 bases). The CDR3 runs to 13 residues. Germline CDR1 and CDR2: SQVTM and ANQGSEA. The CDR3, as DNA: TGCAGTGCTCAGGGGACGGTGGGCACTGAAGCTTTCTTT. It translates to CSAQGTVGTEAFF.

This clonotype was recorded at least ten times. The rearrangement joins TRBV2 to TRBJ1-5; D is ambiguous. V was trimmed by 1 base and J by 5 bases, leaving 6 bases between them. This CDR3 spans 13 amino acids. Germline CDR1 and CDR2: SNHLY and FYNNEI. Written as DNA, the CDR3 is TGTGCCAGCAGTGAAGACAGATATCAGCCCCAGCATTTT. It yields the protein CASSEDRYQPQHF.

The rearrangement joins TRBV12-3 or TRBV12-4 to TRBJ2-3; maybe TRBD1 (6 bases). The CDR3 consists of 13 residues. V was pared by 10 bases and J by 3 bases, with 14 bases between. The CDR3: CATKADRTDTQYF. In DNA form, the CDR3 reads TGTGCCACCAAGGCCGACAGGACAGATACGCAGTATTTT.

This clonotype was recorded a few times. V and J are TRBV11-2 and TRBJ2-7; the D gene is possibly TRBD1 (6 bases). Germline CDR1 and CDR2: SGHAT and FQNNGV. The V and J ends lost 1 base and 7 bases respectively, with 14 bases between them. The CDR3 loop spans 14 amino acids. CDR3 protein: CASSLARGPGEQYF. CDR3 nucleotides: TGTGCCAGCAGCTTAGCCAGGGGACCCGGAGAGCAGTACTTC.

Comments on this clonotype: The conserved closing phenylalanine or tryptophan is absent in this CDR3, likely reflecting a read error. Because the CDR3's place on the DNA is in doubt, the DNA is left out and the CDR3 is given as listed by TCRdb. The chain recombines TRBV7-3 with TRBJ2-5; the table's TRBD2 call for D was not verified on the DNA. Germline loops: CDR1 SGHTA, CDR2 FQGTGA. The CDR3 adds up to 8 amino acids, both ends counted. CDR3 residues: CASSQLAG.

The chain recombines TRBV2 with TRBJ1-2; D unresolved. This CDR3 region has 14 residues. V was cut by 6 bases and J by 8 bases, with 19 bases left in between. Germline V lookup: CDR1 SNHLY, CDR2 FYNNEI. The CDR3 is CASSKTAGVKGYTF. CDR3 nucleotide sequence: TGTGCCAGCAGCAAGACCGCCGGGGTAAAAGGCTACACCTTC.

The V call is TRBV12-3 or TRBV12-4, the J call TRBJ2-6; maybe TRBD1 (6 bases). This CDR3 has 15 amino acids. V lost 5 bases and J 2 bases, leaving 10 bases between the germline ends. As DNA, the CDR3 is TGTGCCAGCAGTCCGTGGGGGCCTGGGGCCAACGTCCTGACTTTC. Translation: CASSPWGPGANVLTF.

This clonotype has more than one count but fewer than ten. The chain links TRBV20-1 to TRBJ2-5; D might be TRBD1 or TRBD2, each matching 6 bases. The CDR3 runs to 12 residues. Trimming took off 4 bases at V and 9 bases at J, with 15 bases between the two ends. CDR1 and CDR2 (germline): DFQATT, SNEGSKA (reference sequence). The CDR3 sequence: CSATGADQPQYF. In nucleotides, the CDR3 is TGCAGTGCTACGGGGGCGGATCAGCCCCAGTACTTC.

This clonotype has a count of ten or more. This CDR3 is CASSAGQGDNRGYTF. The CDR3 region has the DNA TGTGCCAGCAGTGCAGGACAGGGCGACAATCGGGGCTACACCTTC. The chain combines TRBV2 with TRBJ1-2; 8 bases match TRBD1. V dropped 4 bases and J dropped 8; count of bases not matched to a gene: 12. The CDR3 length is 15 residues. CDR1 is SNHLY, CDR2 FYNNEI, per germline.

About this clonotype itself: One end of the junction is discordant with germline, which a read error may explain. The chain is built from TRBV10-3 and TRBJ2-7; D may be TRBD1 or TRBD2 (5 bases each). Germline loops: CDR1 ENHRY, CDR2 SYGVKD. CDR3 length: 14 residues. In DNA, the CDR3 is TGTGCCAGCAGTTACCGACGGGGCTACTACGAGCAGTACTTC. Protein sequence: CASSYRRGYYEQYF.

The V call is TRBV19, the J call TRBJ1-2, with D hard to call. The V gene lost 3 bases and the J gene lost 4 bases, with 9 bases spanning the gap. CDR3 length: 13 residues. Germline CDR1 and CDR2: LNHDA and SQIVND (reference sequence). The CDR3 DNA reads TGTGCCAGTAGTATGTCGGGCGGCTATGGCTACACCTTC. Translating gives CASSMSGGYGYTF.

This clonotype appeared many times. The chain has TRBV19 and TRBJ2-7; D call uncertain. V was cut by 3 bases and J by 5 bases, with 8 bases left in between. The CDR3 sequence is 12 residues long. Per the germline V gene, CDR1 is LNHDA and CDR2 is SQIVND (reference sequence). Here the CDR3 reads CASSMIGNEQYF. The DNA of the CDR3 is TGTGCCAGTAGTATGATAGGTAACGAGCAGTACTTC.

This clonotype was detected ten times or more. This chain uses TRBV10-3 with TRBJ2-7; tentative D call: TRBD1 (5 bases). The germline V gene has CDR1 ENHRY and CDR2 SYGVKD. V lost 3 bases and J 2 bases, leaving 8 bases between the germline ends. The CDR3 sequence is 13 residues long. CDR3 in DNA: TGTGCCATCAGTGACAGGGCAACCTACGAGCAGTACTTC. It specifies CAISDRATYEQYF.

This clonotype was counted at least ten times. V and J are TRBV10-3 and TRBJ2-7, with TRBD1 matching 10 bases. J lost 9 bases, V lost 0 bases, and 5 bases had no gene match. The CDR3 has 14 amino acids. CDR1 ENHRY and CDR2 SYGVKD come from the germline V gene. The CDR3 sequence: CAISESGTGDSQYF. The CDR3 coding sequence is TGTGCCATCAGTGAGTCCGGGACAGGGGACTCGCAGTACTTC.

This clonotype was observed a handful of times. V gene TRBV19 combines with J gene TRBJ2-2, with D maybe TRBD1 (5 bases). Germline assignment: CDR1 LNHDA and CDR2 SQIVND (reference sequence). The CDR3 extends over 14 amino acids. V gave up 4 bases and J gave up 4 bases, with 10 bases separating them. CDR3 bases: TGTGCCAGTAGTAACAGGATACCCACCGGGGAGCTGTTTTTT. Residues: CASSNRIPTGELFF.

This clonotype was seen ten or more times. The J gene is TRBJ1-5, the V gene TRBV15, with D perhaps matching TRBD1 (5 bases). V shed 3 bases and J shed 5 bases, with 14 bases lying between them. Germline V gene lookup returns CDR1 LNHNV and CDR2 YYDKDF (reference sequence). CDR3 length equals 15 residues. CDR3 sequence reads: CATSRKGSGDQPQHF. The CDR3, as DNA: TGTGCCACCAGCAGGAAGGGGTCCGGAGATCAGCCCCAGCATTTT.

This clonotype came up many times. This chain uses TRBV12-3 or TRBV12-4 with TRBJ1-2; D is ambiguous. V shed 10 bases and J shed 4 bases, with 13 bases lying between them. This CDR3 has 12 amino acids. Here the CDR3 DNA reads TGTGCCACCGCCGCCGGCGCCTATGGCTACACCTTC. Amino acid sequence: CATAAGAYGYTF.

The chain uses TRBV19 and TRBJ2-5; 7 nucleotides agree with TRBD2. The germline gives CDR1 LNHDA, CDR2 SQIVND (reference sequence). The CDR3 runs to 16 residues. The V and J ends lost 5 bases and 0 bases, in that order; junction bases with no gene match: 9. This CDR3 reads CASSATSDKYQETQYF. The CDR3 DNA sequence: TGTGCCAGTAGTGCCACTAGCGACAAGTACCAAGAGACCCAGTACTTC.

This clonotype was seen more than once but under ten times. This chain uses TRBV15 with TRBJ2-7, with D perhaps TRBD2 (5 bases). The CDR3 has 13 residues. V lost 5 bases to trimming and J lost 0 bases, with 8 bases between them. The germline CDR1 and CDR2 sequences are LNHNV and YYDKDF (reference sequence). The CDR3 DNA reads TGTGCCACCAGCGCGGGTACCTCCTACGAGCAGTACTTC. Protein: CATSAGTSYEQYF.